This TCR beta chain was captured by sequencing in a study of T cell repertoires in cytomegalovirus infection. Looking at the study overall: Based on public TCR beta signatures, there were indications of CMV infection and of a matching HLA type.

Overall study findings and caveats: Cumulative public TCR beta family frequency identified CMV carriers with the relevant HLA. Across the ex vivo response, the dominant clonotypes were HLA-C-restricted CMV-specific TCR beta clonotypes.

V was pared by 5 bases and J by 4 bases, with 3 bases of the junction left unmatched. The CDR3 has 14 residues. TCRdb re-analysed the reads in MiXCR, keeping a single row per CDR3 protein. The table shows roughly 320,000 distinct CDR3 sequences, with more than 8% occurring only once. About this clonotype itself: The antigen remains undetermined.

The source of this sequence is a human donor in good health (CMV status not recorded). Some clones in this sample may be carry-over from other donors' samples. This chain joins TRBV12-3 or TRBV12-4 and TRBJ2-7, with 12 positions matching TRBD2. The sequenced sample was PBMCs. The CDR3 region is CASSPSGGAYEQYF. For the CDR3, the DNA is TGTGCCAGCAGTCCTAGCGGGGGGGCGTACGAGCAGTACTTC.